These T cell receptor beta chains were read from a single sample in a study of Graves' ophthalmopathy and Graves' hyperthyroidism. TCRdb passed the multiplex PCR reads through MiXCR, listing each CDR3 protein once. Of 200,000 to 250,000 distinct CDR3 sequences in the sample, 20% to 25% are singletons; the top ten hold around 40%. The sample comprised peripheral blood. The source of these receptors is a woman aged 45-65 years with Graves' ophthalmopathy. Each CDR3 is given with its conserved first and last residue. The order of the fields is V gene, J gene, clone size, CDR3 protein. Only some rows state a clone size, as once, few, many or a class for expanded clones.

TRBV5-1,TRBJ2-7,many,CASSQEGSYEQYF
TRBV6-4,TRBJ1-5,many,CASSASAWGQGNQPQHF
TRBV12-3/TRBV12-4,TRBJ1-6,.,CASSSDSPSLNSPLHF
TRBV12-3/TRBV12-4,TRBJ2-2,many,CASSFSLAGAVTGELFF
TRBV20-1,TRBJ1-1,.,CSARRTAMNTFFFF
TRBV11-2,TRBJ2-2,many,CASSLGQGAGELFF
TRBV11-2,TRBJ1-1,many,CASSLLVGGNTEAFF
TRBV28,TRBJ2-7,many,CASSFAPYEQYF
TRBV3-1,TRBJ2-1,few,CASSQGSAGGGYNEQFF
TRBV7-2,TRBJ2-7,many,CASSFKSGPSYEQYF
TRBV25-1,TRBJ2-7,many,CATTGQAYEQYF
TRBV3-1,TRBJ2-7,few,CASSSSVFGNRDRAHEQYF
TRBV12-3/TRBV12-4,TRBJ2-2,many,CASSSTGYTGELFF
TRBV30,TRBJ1-2,.,CAWSAKGSYGYNF
TRBV16,TRBJ2-4,many,CASSTQGQNIQYF
TRBV20-1,TRBJ2-7,many,CSVRGGRGDTEQYF
TRBV18,TRBJ2-7,many,CASSPRMDRAGDEQYF
TRBV28,TRBJ1-2,few,CASSKRDGYTF
TRBV6-1,TRBJ2-7,many,CASKSGTAYEQYF
TRBV11-1,TRBJ1-1,many,CASSQQSGGMNTEAFF
TRBV7-9,TRBJ2-7,few,CASSQGFYEQYF
TRBV11-2,TRBJ1-3,many,CASSIWTGPSGNTIYF
TRBV2,TRBJ2-7,many,CASRPGLAGLGEQYF
TRBV29-1,TRBJ1-5,many,CSVITTGVGQPQHF
TRBV5-1,TRBJ1-3,few,CASSSNPGRLSGNTIYF
TRBV28,TRBJ1-5,.,CASRRERQPQHF
TRBV27,TRBJ1-2,many,CASGYKANYGYTF
TRBV12-3/TRBV12-4,TRBJ1-2,.,CASSSPPVGGYTF
TRBV27,TRBJ2-6,.,CASSLSFGLDRILSGANVLTF
TRBV20-1,TRBJ1-5,few,CSAGETYQPQHF
TRBV5-5,TRBJ2-5,many,CASSLYGPETQYF
TRBV19,TRBJ1-2,many,CASSMEAAANYGYTF
TRBV5-1,TRBJ2-2,.,CASSPTVTGELCF
TRBV19,TRBJ1-3,.,CASRPNFSLGNTIYF
TRBV6-2/TRBV6-3,TRBJ1-1,many,CASRNGPTQTEAFF
TRBV12-3/TRBV12-4,TRBJ1-5,.,CASSATRGANLQPQHF
TRBV7-2,TRBJ2-7,many,CASSLGRVDRYEQYF
TRBV19,TRBJ2-7,many,CASSMGQATPHEQYF
TRBV19,TRBJ1-5,few,CVSSIARSGNQPQHF
TRBV12-3/TRBV12-4,TRBJ2-7,many,CASSRDRAGDEQYF
TRBV20-1,TRBJ1-5,many,CSATDRDRGLGNNQPQHF
TRBV5-1,TRBJ2-2,many,CASSLVSAGGPGGELFF